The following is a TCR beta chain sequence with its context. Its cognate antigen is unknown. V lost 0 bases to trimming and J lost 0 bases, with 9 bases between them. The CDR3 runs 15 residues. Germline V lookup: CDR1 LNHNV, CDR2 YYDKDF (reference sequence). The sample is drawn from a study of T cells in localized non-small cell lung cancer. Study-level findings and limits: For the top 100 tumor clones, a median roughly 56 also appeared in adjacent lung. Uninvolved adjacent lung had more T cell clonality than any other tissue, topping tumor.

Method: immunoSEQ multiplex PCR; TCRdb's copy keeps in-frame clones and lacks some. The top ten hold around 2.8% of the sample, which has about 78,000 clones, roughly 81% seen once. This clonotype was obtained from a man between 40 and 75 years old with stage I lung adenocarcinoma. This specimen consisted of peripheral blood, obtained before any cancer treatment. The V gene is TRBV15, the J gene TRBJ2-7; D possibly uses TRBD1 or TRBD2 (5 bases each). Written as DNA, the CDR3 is TGTGCCACCAGCAGAGATCGGGACCGCTCCTACGAGCAGTACTTC. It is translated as CATSRDRDRSYEQYF.